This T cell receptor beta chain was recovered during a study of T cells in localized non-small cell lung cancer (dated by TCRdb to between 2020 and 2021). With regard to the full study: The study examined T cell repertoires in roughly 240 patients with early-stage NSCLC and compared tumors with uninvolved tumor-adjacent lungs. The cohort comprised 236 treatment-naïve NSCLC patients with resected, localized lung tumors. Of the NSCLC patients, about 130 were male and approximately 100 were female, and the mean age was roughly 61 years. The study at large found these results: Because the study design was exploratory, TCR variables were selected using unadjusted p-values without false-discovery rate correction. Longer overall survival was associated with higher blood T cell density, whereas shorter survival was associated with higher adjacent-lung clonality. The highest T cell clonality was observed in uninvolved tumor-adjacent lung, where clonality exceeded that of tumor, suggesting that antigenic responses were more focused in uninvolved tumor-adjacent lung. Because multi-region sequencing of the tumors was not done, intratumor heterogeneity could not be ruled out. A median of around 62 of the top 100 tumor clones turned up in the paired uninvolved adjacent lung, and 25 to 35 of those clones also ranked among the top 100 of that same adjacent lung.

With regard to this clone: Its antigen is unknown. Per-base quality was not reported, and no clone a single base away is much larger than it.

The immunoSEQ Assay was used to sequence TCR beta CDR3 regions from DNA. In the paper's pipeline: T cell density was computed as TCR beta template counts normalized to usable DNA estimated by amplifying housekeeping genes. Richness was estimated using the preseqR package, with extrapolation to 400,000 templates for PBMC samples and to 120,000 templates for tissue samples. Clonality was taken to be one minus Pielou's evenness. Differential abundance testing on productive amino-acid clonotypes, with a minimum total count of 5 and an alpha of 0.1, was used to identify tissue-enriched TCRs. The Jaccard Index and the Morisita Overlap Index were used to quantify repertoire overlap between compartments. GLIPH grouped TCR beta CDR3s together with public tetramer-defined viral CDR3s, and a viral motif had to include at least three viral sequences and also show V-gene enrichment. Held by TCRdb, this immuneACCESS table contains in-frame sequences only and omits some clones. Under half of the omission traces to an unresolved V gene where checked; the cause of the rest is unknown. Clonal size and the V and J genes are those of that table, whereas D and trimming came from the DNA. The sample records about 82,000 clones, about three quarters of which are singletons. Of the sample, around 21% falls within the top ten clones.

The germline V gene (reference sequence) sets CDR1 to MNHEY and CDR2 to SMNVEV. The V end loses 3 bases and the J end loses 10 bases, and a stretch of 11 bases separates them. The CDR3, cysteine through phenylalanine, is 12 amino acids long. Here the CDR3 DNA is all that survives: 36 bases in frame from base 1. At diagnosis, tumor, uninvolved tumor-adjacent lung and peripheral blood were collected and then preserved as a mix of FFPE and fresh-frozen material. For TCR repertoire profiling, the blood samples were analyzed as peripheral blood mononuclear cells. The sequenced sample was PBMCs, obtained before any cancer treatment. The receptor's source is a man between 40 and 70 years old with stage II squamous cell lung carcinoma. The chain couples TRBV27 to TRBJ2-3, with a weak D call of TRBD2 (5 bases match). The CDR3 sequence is CASSFNEGSQYF. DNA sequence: TGTGCCAGCAGTTTTAATGAGGGATCGCAGTATTTT.